This TCR beta chain was recorded in a study of technical replicates of blood from a handful of donors. TCRdb keeps only in-frame clones here, not all; method: immunoSEQ multiplex PCR. The profile shows about 62,000 clones, approximately 87% of them singletons. Germline CDR1 MDHEN, CDR2 SYDVKM. The CDR3 is made up of 16 amino acids. Losses at the gene ends were 5 bases for V and 4 bases for J; bases not matched to a gene: 13. The clonotype was recovered from a human donor in good health. Some clones in this sample may be carry-over from other donors' samples. Sequencing input: PBMCs. The chain recombines TRBV28 with TRBJ1-1; 7 bases are shared with TRBD1. CDR3 bases: TGTGCCAGCAGTGATCCCAGGGGGGCGATTGGCACTGAAGCTTTCTTT. It is translated as CASSDPRGAIGTEAFF. Supplemented by reference TRBV28 and TRBJ1-1, the full variable domain reads DVKVTQSSRYLVKRTGEKVFLECVQDMDHENMFWYRQDPGLGLRLIYFSYDVKMKEKGDIPEGYSVSREKKERFSLILESASTNQTSMYLCASSDPRGAIGTEAFFGQGTRLTVV.